A selection of T cell receptor beta chains follows, all from one sample in a study of identifying expanded T cells in peripheral blood. Clones were sequenced by immunoSEQ multiplex PCR, and TCRdb holds only the in-frame ones, with some missing. The top ten clones hold approximately 7% of a sample with under 100,000 clones, approximately 90% of them seen once. Sequenced: blood. The source of these receptors is a person aged 18-69 years in good health. Each CDR3 is given with its conserved first and last residue. A D gene is named only where the DNA matches it firmly. For some rows the clone size is stated as once, few or many, or as a class when expanded; others skip it.

J gene	V gene	D gene	clone size	CDR3 DNA	CDR3 protein
TRBJ2-1	TRBV9	TRBD2	NA	TGTGCCAGCAGCGTAGCTAGCGGGGGGGCCGGTGCCGAGCAGTTCTTC	CASSVASGGAGAEQFF
TRBJ2-7	TRBV6-6	TRBD2	NA	TGTGCCAGCAGTTACTCCGGGGGGGGCGAGCAGTACTTC	CASSYSGGGEQYF
TRBJ2-1	TRBV5-6	NA	NA	TGTGCCAGCAGCGATACACCCGAGCAGCAGTTCTTC	CASSDTPEQQFF
TRBJ2-5	TRBV19	NA	NA	TGTGCCAGTAGTATAAGTTGGCTAGTGAGGGAGACCCAGTACTTC	CASSISWLVRETQYF
TRBJ2-7	TRBV10-1	TRBD1	NA	TGCGCCAGCAGTGATTCCCGGGACAGAGATTACGAGCAGTACTTC	CASSDSRDRDYEQYF
TRBJ1-1	TRBV11-3	NA	once	TGTGCCAGCAGCTCAAGAGGACGGAACACTGAAGCTTTCTTT	CASSSRGRNTEAFF
TRBJ1-5	TRBV19	NA	few	TGTGCCAGTAGTCACAGGGAGAGAAATCAGCCCCAGCATTTT	CASSHRERNQPQHF
TRBJ1-3	TRBV13	TRBD1	NA	TGTGCCAGCAGCTTCGGGACAGGGGGCCGTGGAAACACCATATATTTT	CASSFGTGGRGNTIYF
TRBJ1-5	TRBV10-3	NA	NA	TGTGCCATCAGCCCACTGGGTAGCAATCAGCCCCAGCATTTT	CAISPLGSNQPQHF
TRBJ1-4	TRBV7-2	TRBD1	NA	TGTGCCAGCAGCGGACCAGAGACAGGGTCTGGTGAAAAACTGTTTTTT	CASSGPETGSGEKLFF
TRBJ1-2	TRBV2	NA	few	TGTGCCAGCAGAGGCGTCAACTATGGCTACACCTTC	CASRGVNYGYTF
TRBJ1-3	TRBV7-2	NA	NA	TGTGCCAGCAGCCCTCACTTTGAGGGGGCTGGAAACACCATATATTTT	CASSPHFEGAGNTIYF
TRBJ1-1	TRBV6-6	NA	NA	TGTGCCAGCAGTGCCGGGATTCTGAACACTGAAGCTTTCTTT	CASSAGILNTEAFF
TRBJ1-2	TRBV6-5	NA	NA	TGTGCCAGCAGTTACTCGGGACACCTAGGCTACACCTTC	CASSYSGHLGYTF
TRBJ1-3	TRBV9	TRBD1	once	TGTGCCAGCAGCGTAGGGGACAGGGGACGTATTACTGGAAACACCATATATTTT	CASSVGDRGRITGNTIYF
TRBJ1-2	TRBV2	TRBD1	few	TGTGCCAGCAGCCGGACAGGGGGGACTTCTAGCTATGGCTACACCTTC	CASSRTGGTSSYGYTF
TRBJ1-5	TRBV15	NA	NA	TGTGCCACCAGCAGAGTAGGGACCCATCAGCCCCAGCATTTT	CATSRVGTHQPQHF
TRBJ1-6	TRBV30	NA	NA	TGTGCCTGGACCCTCCTGGGGGCCGGATCACCCCTCCACTTT	CAWTLLGAGSPLHF
TRBJ2-3	TRBV10-2	NA	NA	TGCGCCAGCAGTTCACAGGGACTCCCAGGTACAGATACGCAGTATTTT	CASSSQGLPGTDTQYF
TRBJ2-4	TRBV10-3	TRBD1	NA	TGTGCCATCAGTGAGGGGACAGGGGGCGCAGGAAACATTCAGTACTTC	CAISEGTGGAGNIQYF